The 9 T cell receptor beta chains below come from one sample, sequenced in a study of T cells expressing NK-cell markers. With the 5' RACE reads reprocessed, TCRdb shows one record per CDR3 protein and no DNA. In all, the sample yields roughly 350,000 distinct CDR3 sequences. The sequenced sample was blood T cells: a sorted CD56 or NKG2C T cell subset, CD4+ or CD8+ T cells, or bulk PBMC T cells (not recorded which). The receptors stem from a man aged 18-75 years in good health.

This chain connects TRBV5-6 to TRBJ2-7; the D call from TCRdb, TRBD1, cannot be confirmed without DNA. The CDR3 has 14 residues. CDR1 SGHDT and CDR2 YYEEEE come from the germline V gene. The CDR3 here is CASSSFPGDHEQYF. The full variable domain, with the rest looked up from reference TRBV5-6 and TRBJ2-7, is DAGVTQSPTHLIKTRGQQVTLRCSPKSGHDTVSWYQQALGQGPQFIFQYYEEEERQRGNFPDRFSGHQFPNYSSELNVNALLLGDSALYLCASSSFPGDHEQYFGPGTRLTVT.

The rearrangement uses TRBV3-1 and TRBJ1-6; TCRdb designates TRBD1, a call that cannot be tested without DNA. Germline assignment: CDR1 LGHDT and CDR2 YNNKEL (reference sequence). This CDR3 is 15 amino acids long. This chain's CDR3 is CASSPRGVKSSPLHF.

CDR3 residues: CASSRGAALSDTDTQYF. The chain uses TRBV4-1 and TRBJ2-3; TCRdb outputs TRBD2, but without DNA this stays unchecked. Per the germline V gene, CDR1 is MGHRA and CDR2 is YSYEKL. This CDR3 is 17 amino acids long.

CDR3 amino acids: CASSLRGTSTYEQYF. The chain combines TRBV3-1 with TRBJ2-7; TCRdb reports TRBD1, a call that lacks DNA to check it against. The CDR3 has 15 amino acids. Looked up from germline, CDR1 is LGHDT and CDR2 is YNNKEL (reference sequence).

This chain joins TRBV12-3 or TRBV12-4 and TRBJ2-3; TCRdb's D gene call, TRBD2, goes unchecked for lack of DNA. This CDR3 contains 14 residues. This chain's CDR3 is CASSRGGKTDTQYF.

V usage is TRBV30 and J usage is TRBJ1-6. Germline V CDR1 and CDR2: GTSNPN, SVGIG (reference sequence). The CDR3 totals 15 residues. CDR3 residues: CAWRGASSYNSPLHF.

V gene TRBV30 combines with J gene TRBJ2-3; as DNA is missing, the TRBD1 call by TCRdb cannot be tested. The V gene's germline CDR1 is GTSNPN and CDR2 SVGIG (reference sequence). This CDR3 is built from 16 residues. CDR3 amino acids: CAWSQLRGRPTDTQYF.

The V gene is TRBV13, the J gene TRBJ2-5; TCRdb gives TRBD2 as the D gene, but with no DNA this cannot be confirmed. Germline V CDR1 and CDR2: PRHDT, FYEKMQ (reference sequence). The CDR3 has 17 residues. The CDR3 region is CASSSIRPGDFQETQYF.

V and J are TRBV28 and TRBJ1-5. The CDR3 is 16 amino acids. The germline V gene encodes CDR1 MDHEN and CDR2 SYDVKM. CDR3 sequence: CASTPARVRSNQPQHF.